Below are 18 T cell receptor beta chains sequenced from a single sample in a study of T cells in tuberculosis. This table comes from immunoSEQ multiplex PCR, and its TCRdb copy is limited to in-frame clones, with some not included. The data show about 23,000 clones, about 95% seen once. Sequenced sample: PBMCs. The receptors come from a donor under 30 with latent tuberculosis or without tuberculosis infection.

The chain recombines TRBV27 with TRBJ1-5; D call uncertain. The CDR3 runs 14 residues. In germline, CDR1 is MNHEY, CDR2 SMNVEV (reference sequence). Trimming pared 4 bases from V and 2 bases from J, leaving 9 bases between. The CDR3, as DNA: TGTGCCAGCAGTTCCCTAGGTGGCAATCAGCCCCAGCATTTT. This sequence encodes CASSSLGGNQPQHF.

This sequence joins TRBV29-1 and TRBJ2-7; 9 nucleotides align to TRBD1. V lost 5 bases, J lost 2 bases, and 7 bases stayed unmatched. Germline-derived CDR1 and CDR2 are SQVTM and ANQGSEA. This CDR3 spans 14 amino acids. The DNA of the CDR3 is TGCAGCGTTCCCCGGGGGGACAGGGCCTACGAGCAGTACTTC. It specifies CSVPRGDRAYEQYF.

The CDR3 sequence: CASSLTASGANVLTF. CDR3 sequence (DNA): TGCGCCAGCAGCTTGACAGCCTCTGGGGCCAACGTCCTGACTTTC. This chain connects TRBV5-1 to TRBJ2-6; D gene ambiguous. Germline CDR1 SGHRS, CDR2 YFSETQ. V lost 1 base and J 0 bases, leaving 5 bases between the germline ends. This CDR3 is built from 15 residues.

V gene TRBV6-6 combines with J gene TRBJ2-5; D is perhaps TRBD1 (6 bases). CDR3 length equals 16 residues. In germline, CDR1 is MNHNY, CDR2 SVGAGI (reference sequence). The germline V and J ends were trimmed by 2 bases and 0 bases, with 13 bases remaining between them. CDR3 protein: CASSYVGAGDQETQYF. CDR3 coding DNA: TGTGCCAGCAGTTACGTGGGGGCAGGAGACCAAGAGACCCAGTACTTC.

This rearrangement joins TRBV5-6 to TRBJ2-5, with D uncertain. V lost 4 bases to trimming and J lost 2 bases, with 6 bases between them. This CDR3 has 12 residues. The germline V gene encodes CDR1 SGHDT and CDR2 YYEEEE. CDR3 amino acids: CASSAEQETQYF. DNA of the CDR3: TGTGCCAGCAGCGCCGAGCAAGAGACCCAGTACTTC.

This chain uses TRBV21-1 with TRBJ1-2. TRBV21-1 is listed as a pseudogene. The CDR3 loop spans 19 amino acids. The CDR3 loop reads CASSSPTRFGGKANYGYTF. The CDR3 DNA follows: TGTGCCAGCAGCTCCCCCACAAGGTTTGGGGGGAAGGCTAACTATGGCTACACCTTC.

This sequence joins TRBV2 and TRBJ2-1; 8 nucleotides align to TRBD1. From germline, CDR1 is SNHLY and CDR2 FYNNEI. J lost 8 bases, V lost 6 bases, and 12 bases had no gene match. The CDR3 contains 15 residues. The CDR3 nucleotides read TGTGCCAGCAGCCGCAACAGGGGGAATTTCGATGAGCAGTTCTTC. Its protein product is CASSRNRGNFDEQFF.

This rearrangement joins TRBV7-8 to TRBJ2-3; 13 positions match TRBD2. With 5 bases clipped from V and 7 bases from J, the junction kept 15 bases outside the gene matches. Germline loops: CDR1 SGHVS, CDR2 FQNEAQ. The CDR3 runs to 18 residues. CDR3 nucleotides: TGTGCCAGCAGCCCACTAGCGGGGGGGCCCTTCGTTCTAAATACGCAGTATTTT. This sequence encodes CASSPLAGGPFVLNTQYF.

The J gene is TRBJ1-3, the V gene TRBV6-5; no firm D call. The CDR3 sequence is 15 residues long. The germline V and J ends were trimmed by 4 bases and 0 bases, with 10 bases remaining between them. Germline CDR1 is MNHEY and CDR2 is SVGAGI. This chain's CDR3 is CASSSAGRSGNTIYF. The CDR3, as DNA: TGTGCCAGCAGTTCGGCAGGCCGCTCTGGAAACACCATATATTTT.

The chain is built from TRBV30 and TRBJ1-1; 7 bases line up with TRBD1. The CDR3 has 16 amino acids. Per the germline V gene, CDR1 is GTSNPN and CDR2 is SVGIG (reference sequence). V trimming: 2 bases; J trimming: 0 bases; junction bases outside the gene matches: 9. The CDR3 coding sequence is TGTGCCTGGAGTCCTAGACACAGGGGCATGAACACTGAAGCTTTCTTT. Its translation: CAWSPRHRGMNTEAFF.

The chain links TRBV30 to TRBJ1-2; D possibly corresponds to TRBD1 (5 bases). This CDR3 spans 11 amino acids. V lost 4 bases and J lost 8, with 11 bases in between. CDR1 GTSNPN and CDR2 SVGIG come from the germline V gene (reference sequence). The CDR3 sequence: CAWMSGGGYTF. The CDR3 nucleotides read TGTGCCTGGATGTCGGGGGGAGGCTACACCTTC.

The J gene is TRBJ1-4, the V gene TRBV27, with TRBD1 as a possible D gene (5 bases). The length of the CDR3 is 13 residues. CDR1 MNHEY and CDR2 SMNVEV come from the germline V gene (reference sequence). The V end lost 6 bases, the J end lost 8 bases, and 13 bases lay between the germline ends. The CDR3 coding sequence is TGTGCCAGCAGGAGGGGTGGGGGGGAAAAACTGTTTTTT. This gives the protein CASRRGGGEKLFF. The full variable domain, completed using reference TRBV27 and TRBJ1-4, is EAQVTQNPRYLITVTGKKLTVTCSQNMNHEYMSWYRQDPGLGLRQIYYSMNVEVTDKGDVPEGYKVSRKEKRNFPLILESPSPNQTSLYFCASRRGGGEKLFFGSGTQLSVL.

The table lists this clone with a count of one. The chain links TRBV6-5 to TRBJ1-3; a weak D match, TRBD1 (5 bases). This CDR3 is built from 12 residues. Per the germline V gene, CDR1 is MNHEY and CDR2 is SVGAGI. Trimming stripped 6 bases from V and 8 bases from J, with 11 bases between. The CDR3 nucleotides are TGTGCCAGCAGCAGGGATGGGGACACCATATATTTT. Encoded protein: CASSRDGDTIYF.

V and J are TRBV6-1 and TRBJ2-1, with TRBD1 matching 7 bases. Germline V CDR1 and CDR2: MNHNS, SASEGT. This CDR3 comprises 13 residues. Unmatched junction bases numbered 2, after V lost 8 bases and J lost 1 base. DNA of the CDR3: TGTGCCAGCTCGGGACAGTCCTACAATGAGCAGTTCTTC. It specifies CASSGQSYNEQFF.

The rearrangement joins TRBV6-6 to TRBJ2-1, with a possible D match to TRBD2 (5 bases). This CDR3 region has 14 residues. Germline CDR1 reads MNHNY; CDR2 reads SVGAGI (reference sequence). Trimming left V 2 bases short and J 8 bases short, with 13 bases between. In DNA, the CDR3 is TGTGCCAGCAGTTACCCGGGGTTCGCCGATGAGCAGTTCTTC. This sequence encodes CASSYPGFADEQFF.

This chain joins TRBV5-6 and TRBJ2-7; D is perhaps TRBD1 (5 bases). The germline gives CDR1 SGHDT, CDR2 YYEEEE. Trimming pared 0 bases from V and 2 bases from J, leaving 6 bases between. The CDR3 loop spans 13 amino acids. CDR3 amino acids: CASSLGRAYEQYV. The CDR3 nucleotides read TGTGCCAGCAGCTTGGGCAGGGCCTACGAGCAGTACGTC.

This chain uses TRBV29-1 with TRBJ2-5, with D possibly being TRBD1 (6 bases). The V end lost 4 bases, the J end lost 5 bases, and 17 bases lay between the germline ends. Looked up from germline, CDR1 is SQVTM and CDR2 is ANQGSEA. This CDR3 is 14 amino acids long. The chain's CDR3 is CSVVGRGNAETQYF. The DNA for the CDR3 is TGCAGCGTTGTGGGCAGGGGTAACGCGGAGACCCAGTACTTC.

DNA for the CDR3: TGTGCCAGCAGCTTATCGGGATTCTATGGCTACACCTTC. Translating gives CASSLSGFYGYTF. The chain is built from TRBV13 and TRBJ1-2, with D hard to call. The germline V gene encodes CDR1 PRHDT and CDR2 FYEKMQ (reference sequence). The length of the CDR3 is 13 residues. V lost 2 bases and J 4 bases, leaving 8 bases between the germline ends.